This T cell receptor (beta chain) was found in a study of blood T cells in healthy people across ages (dated by TCRdb to between 2014 and 2016). Regarding the study in general: Template switching captured roughly one uniquely barcoded TCR beta cDNA molecule per two T cells in model experiments. The study analyzed two additional independent replicas of 1 million unique cDNA reads from the same blood draw for two donors, one aged 18 to 30 and one aged 80 or older. Using deep sequencing normalized with unique cDNA molecular identifiers, the study measured how TCR beta repertoire diversity changes with age. The donors were divided into four age groups: young (average approximately 15 years), middle-aged (about 39), aged (roughly 60) and long-lived (roughly 88).

The library was made by 5' RACE. For sequencing, an Illumina HiSeq 2500 was employed. A second PCR of about 7 to 12 cycles was run with a J-beta primer mix and a sample-barcoded 5' primer. Each TCR beta cDNA molecule received a unique molecular identifier from a template-switch 5' adaptor carrying 12 random nucleotides. At least 2.5 million CDR3-containing paired-end reads were obtained from each sample. The Mint cDNA synthesis kit, primed by a TRBC-specific oligonucleotide, was used to synthesize first-strand cDNA from all RNA. After uracil-DNA glycosylase treatment, a first 18-cycle PCR used universal primers M1SS and BC2_uni_R on all cDNA. The paper's processing steps were these. For normalization, 1 million high-quality reads were randomly selected from each sample, with every read carrying a distinct molecular identifier. Instead of being binned into consensus sequences, reads with shared molecular identifiers were discarded. MiTCR, run with a Q25 quality threshold and the strictest error-elimination algorithm, handled CDR3 identification, clonotype clustering and error correction. A nonparametric unseen species model using Euler transformation provided a lower-bound estimate of total TCR beta diversity. TCRdb itself trimmed the public reads at Q25 with fastp, ran MiXCR and retained productive beta chains. Here each entry gathers all rows of one CDR3 protein and keeps the most common genes and DNA. TCRdb assigned the V and J calls; the authors' analysis was not used. Present in this sample are around 800,000 distinct CDR3 sequences, roughly 25% of which were seen just once. Around 3% of the sample goes to the ten largest clones.

V is trimmed back by 5 bases and J by 4 bases, and the junction contains 2 bases that no gene match accounts for. The germline V gene (reference sequence) specifies DFQATT as CDR1 and SNEGSKA as CDR2. The CDR3 has 12 amino acids, counting the end cysteine and phenylalanine. Only the CDR3 region is kept as DNA, spanning 36 bases read in frame from base 1. Systemically healthy Caucasian individuals from Russia, some 36 in total and aged roughly 6 to 100 years, were included as donors. Each donor gave 9.5 to 10 milliliters of peripheral blood, drawn into EDTA-treated Vacutainer tubes. Ficoll-Paque density-gradient centrifugation was used to isolate PBMCs, with at least 6.5 million per sample. Total RNA, at least 6 micrograms per sample, was extracted from PBMCs with Trizol reagent. Naive CD45RAhigh/CD27high T cell percentages were measured by flow cytometry on a PBMC aliquot from every donor. What the work shows at the level of the full study, not this receptor alone: The percentage of naive T cells measured by flow cytometry correlated strongly with observed TCR beta diversity. Observed TCR beta diversity per million T cells fell roughly linearly with age, and a significant reduction was already apparent by age approximately 41. Because profiling used bulk unsorted PBMCs, naive and antigen-experienced compartments could not be compared conclusively. The CMV infection status of donors was not known, potentially confounding age-related changes in expanded clonotypes. The long-lived group showed more naive CD4+ T cells, fewer expanded clones and increased TCR diversity than the aged group, suggesting age selection. Estimates of total diversity based on one million sequenced T cells were considered lower bounds and underestimates.

Concerning this clonotype: It lacks a known antigen. Within one base of it there is no much larger clone, and no base qualities were kept.

A further study also used this sample, focusing on T cells of mothers and their children. As noted in the second study: Nine systemically healthy Caucasian individuals, comprising three mothers and their six children, were included as donors. cDNA synthesis used all of the extracted RNA, with roughly 1.5 ug of RNA in each 15 ul reaction. In the second PCR, the M1S primer introduced both the sample barcodes and 2-4 random nucleotides. More than 9 million TCR beta CDR3 reads were obtained from each mother, and roughly 3 million reads were obtained from each child. Thymic selection similarly shapes TCR recombination output in related and unrelated pairs, with minor effect from inherited differences. Normalized repertoire overlap in related mother-child pairs was always slightly higher than in unrelated mother-child pairs, but the difference was never significant. No persistent microchimeric T cell clones were detected, at a sensitivity of around 100 clones per million clonotypes. In the study, deep NGS was used to compare the TCR beta repertoires of mothers and children, and features distinguishing related mother-child pairs from unrelated individuals were sought. Mothers averaged about 40 +/- 4 years of age and children averaged about 10 +/- 4 years. After adapter ligation with NEBNext reagents, the libraries were sequenced on Illumina HiSeq 2000 with 100+100 nt paired-end reads. To prevent cross-contamination, the mother and child libraries were prepared a month apart and were sequenced in separate runs. For each donor, between roughly 500,000 and 2,300,000 distinct TCR beta clonotypes were identified. Naive TCR beta clonotypes were estimated from low-frequency clonotypes matched to each donor's FACS-determined naive share, without sorting.

The chain uses TRBV20-1 and TRBJ2-5; 9 middle bases align to TRBD1. The TCR sequence derives from a boy younger than 18 in good health. Material: blood. The CDR3 reads as follows: CSAVTGGETQYF. The DNA reads TGCAGTGCTGTGACAGGGGGAGAGACCCAGTACTTC.